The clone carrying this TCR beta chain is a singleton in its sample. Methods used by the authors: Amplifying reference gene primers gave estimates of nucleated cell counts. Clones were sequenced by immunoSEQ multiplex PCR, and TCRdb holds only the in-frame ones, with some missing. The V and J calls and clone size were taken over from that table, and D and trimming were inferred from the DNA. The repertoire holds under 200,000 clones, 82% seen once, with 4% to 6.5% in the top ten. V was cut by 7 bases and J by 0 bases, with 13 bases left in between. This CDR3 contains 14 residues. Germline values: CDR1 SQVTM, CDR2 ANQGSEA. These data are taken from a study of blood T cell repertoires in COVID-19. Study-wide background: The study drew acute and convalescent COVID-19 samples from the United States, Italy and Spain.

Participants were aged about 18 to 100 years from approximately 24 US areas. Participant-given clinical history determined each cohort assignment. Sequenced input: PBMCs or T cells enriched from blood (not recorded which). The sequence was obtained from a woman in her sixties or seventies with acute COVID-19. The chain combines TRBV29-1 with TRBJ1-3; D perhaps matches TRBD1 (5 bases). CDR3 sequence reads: CSATEQDSGNTIYF. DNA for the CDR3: TGCAGCGCGACAGAACAAGACTCTGGAAACACCATATATTTT. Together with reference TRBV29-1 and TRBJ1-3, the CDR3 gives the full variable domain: SAVISQKPSRDICQRGTSLTIQCQVDSQVTMMFWYRQQPGQSLTLIATANQGSEATYESGFVIDKFPISRPNLTFSTLTVSNMSPEDSSIYLCSATEQDSGNTIYFGEGSWLTVV.